This T cell receptor beta chain was found in a study of CD8+CD57+ T cells in acquired aplastic anemia. Researchers used genomic DNA as the template to profile TCR beta VDJ and CDR3. Each CDR3 protein gets one entry after TCRdb re-called the reads with MiXCR. This repertoire shows approximately 200,000 distinct CDR3 sequences, 50% to 75% found once; its top ten account for roughly 50%. The germline V gene encodes CDR1 SGHRS and CDR2 YFSETQ. After removal of 4 bases from V and 3 bases from J, the junction contained 5 bases not matched to a gene. The CDR3 runs 14 residues. The chain has TRBV5-1 and TRBJ2-5; TRBD1 agrees at 8 bases. The receptor was derived from a human donor with severe aplastic anemia or a healthy control (not recorded which). The specimen was sorted CD4+, CD8+, or CD8+CD57+ T cells (not recorded which) from PBMCs. The CDR3 spells CASSVGTGEETQYF. CDR3 DNA: TGCGCCAGCAGCGTTGGGACAGGAGAAGAGACCCAGTACTTC. The complete variable domain, with remaining parts taken from reference TRBV5-1 and TRBJ2-5, reads KAGVTQTPRYLIKTRGQQVTLSCSPISGHRSVSWYQQTPGQGLQFLFEYFSETQRNKGNFPGRFSGRQFSNSRSEMNVSTLELGDSALYLCASSVGTGEETQYFGPGTRLLVL.